This paragraph reports one TCR beta chain. The antigen remains unidentified. This sample was taken from a study of shared clonotypes between healthy human individuals. Study observations and caveats: Larger estimated richness was generally recorded for naive subsets relative to memory subsets. The study's rarefaction showed incomplete sorted-subset sequencing despite large depth. Among a few donors, approximately 5% of naive CD4 clonotypes were found in common.

Assay used: immunoSEQ multiplex PCR; TCRdb lists only in-frame clones, some missing. The sample lists about 2.3 million clones, over 85% occurring once. Specimen: naive CD4+ T cells from PBMCs. Subset given: CD45RA+ positively selected. The sequence was obtained from a man between 18 and 29 years old in good health. Some clones in this sample may be carry-over from other donors' samples.

The CDR3 sequence is CASSLFSGNKAYGYTF. The CDR3 bases are TGTGCCAGCAGCTTATTTTCAGGGAACAAGGCCTATGGCTACACCTTC. The chain employs TRBV7-2 and TRBJ1-2; D is perhaps TRBD1 (5 bases). Trimming pared 2 bases from V and 4 bases from J, leaving 17 bases between. The CDR3 consists of 16 residues. In germline, CDR1 is SGHTA, CDR2 FQGNSA.